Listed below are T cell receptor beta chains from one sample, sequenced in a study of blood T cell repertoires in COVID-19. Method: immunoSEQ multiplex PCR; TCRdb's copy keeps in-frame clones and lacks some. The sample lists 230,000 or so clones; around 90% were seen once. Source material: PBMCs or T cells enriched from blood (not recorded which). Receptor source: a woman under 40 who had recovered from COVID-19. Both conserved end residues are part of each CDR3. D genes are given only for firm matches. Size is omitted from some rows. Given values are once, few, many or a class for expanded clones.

CASSLGITGNNEQFF,TGTGCCAGCAGCTTAGGAATAACAGGGAACAATGAGCAGTTCTTC,TRBV7-6,TRBJ2-1,-,-
CASSLTSGRTDTQYF,TGTGCCAGCAGCTTAACTAGCGGACGCACAGATACGCAGTATTTT,TRBV11-2,TRBJ2-3,TRBD2,once
CASSVAEGGGQPQHF,TGTGCCAGCAGCGTAGCTGAAGGGGGCGGTCAGCCCCAGCATTTT,TRBV9,TRBJ1-5,TRBD1,-
CATTDRVGYTEAFF,TGTGCCACGACGGACAGGGTCGGGTACACTGAAGCTTTCTTT,TRBV19,TRBJ1-1,TRBD1,-
CASSEGSNQPQHF,TGTGCCAGCAGTGAGGGCAGCAATCAGCCCCAGCATTTT,TRBV6-4,TRBJ1-5,-,many
CASSLGPVEEQFF,TGTGCCAGCAGCTTAGGTCCCGTTGAGGAGCAGTTCTTC,TRBV11-1,TRBJ2-1,-,-
CASSPGSGETQYF,TGTGCCAGCAGCCCCGGTAGTGGAGAGACCCAGTACTTC,TRBV7-2,TRBJ2-5,-,-
CASSSTGRTNYGYTF,TGTGCCAGCAGTTCGACAGGGCGAACCAACTATGGCTACACCTTC,TRBV6-2/TRBV6-3,TRBJ1-2,TRBD1,-
CASSLLARTDTQYF,TGTGCCAGCAGCCTACTAGCCCGCACAGATACGCAGTATTTT,TRBV4-2,TRBJ2-3,-,-
CASSYGGPEAFF,TGTGCCAGCAGTTACGGCGGCCCCGAAGCTTTCTTT,TRBV6-2/TRBV6-3,TRBJ1-1,-,-
CASSLAVGSRQPQHF,TGTGCCAGCAGCTTAGCGGTGGGGAGCCGTCAGCCCCAGCATTTT,TRBV7-2,TRBJ1-5,-,-
CASRYRGNYGYTF,TGTGCCAGCAGGTACCGGGGAAACTATGGCTACACCTTC,TRBV27,TRBJ1-2,-,-
CASVLAGGYIQYF,TGTGCCAGCGTGCTAGCGGGGGGATACATTCAGTACTTC,TRBV2,TRBJ2-4,TRBD2,-
CASSLGGQQKLFF,TGTGCCAGCAGCTTAGGGGGACAGCAAAAACTGTTTTTT,TRBV11-2,TRBJ1-4,TRBD1,-
CASSSAGGLSGELFF,TGTGCCAGCAGTTCAGCGGGGGGGCTTTCCGGGGAGCTGTTTTTT,TRBV27,TRBJ2-2,TRBD2,-
CASSHQIHYEQYF,TGTGCCAGCAGCCATCAGATCCACTACGAGCAGTACTTC,TRBV4-2,TRBJ2-7,-,-
CASSRGTGNQPQHF,TGCGCCAGCAGCCGCGGGACAGGCAATCAGCCCCAGCATTTT,TRBV4-3,TRBJ1-5,TRBD1,-
CASSLSGTGGNTIYF,TGTGCCAGCAGCTTAAGCGGGACGGGGGGAAACACCATATATTTT,TRBV7-3,TRBJ1-3,-,-
CASSLTGGYYEQYF,TGTGCCAGCAGTTTAACAGGGGGGTACTACGAGCAGTACTTC,TRBV6-5,TRBJ2-7,TRBD1,-
CATSRDTGYTEAFF,TGTGCCACCAGCAGAGACACAGGGTACACTGAAGCTTTCTTT,TRBV15,TRBJ1-1,-,-